The 8 T cell receptor beta chains presented below share a single source sample, sequenced in a study of Graves' ophthalmopathy and Graves' hyperthyroidism. Investigators amplified TCR beta CDR3 regions from RNA transcripts. In the first round, RT-PCR was carried out with HTBI primers, and a multiplex PCR formed the second round. TCRdb itself ran the multiplex PCR reads through MiXCR, one entry per CDR3 protein. The sample consists of around 470,000 distinct CDR3 sequences, around an eighth of them appearing once. The specimen was blood. Receptors were obtained from a woman in her twenties or thirties with Graves' ophthalmopathy.

The chain links TRBV15 to TRBJ2-5; 11 nucleotides agree with TRBD2. V trimming: 2 bases; J trimming: 1 base; junction bases outside the gene matches: 0. The CDR3 extends over 15 amino acids. The germline CDR1 and CDR2 sequences are LNHNV and YYDKDF (reference sequence). The CDR3: CATSRLAGGQETQYF. CDR3 DNA: TGTGCCACCAGCAGACTAGCGGGAGGCCAAGAGACCCAGTACTTC.

The rearrangement joins TRBV20-1 to TRBJ2-7; D perhaps matches TRBD2 (6 bases). CDR1 and CDR2 from the germline V gene are DFQATT and SNEGSKA (reference sequence). This CDR3 region has 12 residues. V lost 7 bases, J lost 7 bases, and 17 bases lay in between. The CDR3 DNA reads as TGCAGTGGGGGGACTCCACCCCGGGAGCAGTACTTC. Translating gives CSGGTPPREQYF.

The chain combines TRBV12-5 with TRBJ1-5; perhaps TRBD1 as D (5 bases). Trimming stripped 0 bases from V and 0 bases from J, with 15 bases between. The CDR3 covers 18 residues. Germline lookup yields CDR1 LGHNT and CDR2 FRNRAP. Here the CDR3 reads CASGLVLGDDHSNQPQHF. The CDR3 coding sequence is TGTGCTAGTGGTTTGGTACTAGGGGACGATCATAGCAATCAGCCCCAGCATTTT.

This clonotype was observed at least ten times. The J gene is TRBJ2-5, the V gene TRBV6-5, with 8 positions matching TRBD2. Trimming at V came to 1 base and at J to 3 bases, leaving 13 bases not matched to a gene. This CDR3 contains 18 residues. Germline lookup yields CDR1 MNHEY and CDR2 SVGAGI. The CDR3 reads CASSYLRLGAGVKETQYF. The CDR3 DNA reads as TGTGCCAGCAGTTACTTAAGACTAGGAGCGGGGGTCAAAGAGACCCAGTACTTC.

The table lists this clonotype with many counts. The rearrangement uses TRBV25-1 and TRBJ1-2; D ambiguous. This CDR3 comprises 15 residues. Germline CDR1 MGHDK, CDR2 SYGVNS. Trimming took 3 bases from V and 1 from J, leaving 12 bases between them. The CDR3 protein is CASSDQQTFNYGYTF. The CDR3, as DNA: TGTGCCAGCAGTGATCAACAGACTTTTAACTATGGCTACACCTTC.

This clonotype was recorded at least ten times. DNA of the CDR3: TGTGCCAGCAGTCCGGAGGGACAGGGTTTGAAGCCCCAGCATTTT. Translating gives CASSPEGQGLKPQHF. The chain is built from TRBV6-1 and TRBJ1-5; 9 bases align to TRBD1. CDR1 MNHNS and CDR2 SASEGT come from the germline V gene. CDR3 size: 15 residues. Unmatched junction bases numbered 10, after V lost 5 bases and J lost 8 bases.

About this clonotype itself: A much larger clone sits a single nucleotide away, making a read error possible. In nucleotides, the CDR3 is TGTGCCAGCAGCATTGGACCAGACGGGGGTTGGCAGTACTTC. Translated: CASSIGPDGGWQYF. J is TRBJ2-7 and V is TRBV6-1; perhaps TRBD2 as D (6 bases). Trimming removed 6 bases at V and 9 bases at J, with 21 bases between. The germline gives CDR1 MNHNS, CDR2 SASEGT. The length of the CDR3 is 14 residues.

This clonotype was counted at least ten times. The CDR3 spells CATSRAGPGRTQYF. The CDR3 coding sequence is TGTGCCACCAGCAGAGCCGGACCTGGGAGGACCCAGTACTTC. V usage is TRBV15 and J usage is TRBJ2-5, with D perhaps TRBD2 (5 bases). The CDR3 is 14 residues long. Germline lookup yields CDR1 LNHNV and CDR2 YYDKDF (reference sequence). Trimming pared 1 base from V and 7 bases from J, leaving 13 bases between.